The 12 T cell receptor beta chains presented below share a single source sample, sequenced in a study of yellow fever vaccine responses in identical twins. In TCRdb, the RT-PCR reads were re-called with MiXCR into one record per CDR3 protein. The data show more than 4,500 distinct CDR3 sequences, 85% to 90% seen once. This material consisted of T cells from blood (PBMCs), unsorted or a sorted subset (not recorded which), taken before or after yellow fever vaccination (not recorded which). These receptors all come from a woman in her late teens or twenties who received the yellow fever vaccine.

This clonotype was seen a few times. This chain connects TRBV13 to TRBJ1-2; the D gene is possibly TRBD1 (6 bases). This CDR3 region has 13 residues. Germline lookup yields CDR1 PRHDT and CDR2 FYEKMQ (reference sequence). The V end lost 6 bases, the J end lost 4 bases, and 12 bases lay between the germline ends. The CDR3 nucleotides are TGTGCCAGCAGACAAACAGGGCGCTATGGCTACACCTTC. Residues: CASRQTGRYGYTF. Filled out from reference TRBV13 and TRBJ1-2, the complete variable domain reads AAGVIQSPRHLIKEKRETATLKCYPIPRHDTVYWYQQGPGQDPQFLISFYEKMQSDKGSIPDRFSAQQFSDYHSELNMSSLELGDSALYFCASRQTGRYGYTFGSGTRLTVV.

This clonotype came up once. As DNA, the CDR3 is TGCGCCAGCAGCCAAGAGAACGGATACTACGAGCAGTACTTC. Translated, it gives CASSQENGYYEQYF. V usage is TRBV4-1 and J usage is TRBJ2-7; unclear D gene. From germline, CDR1 is MGHRA and CDR2 YSYEKL. The V and J ends lost 0 bases and 3 bases respectively, with 9 bases between them. The CDR3 has 14 amino acids.

This sequence joins TRBV18 and TRBJ2-3; D not resolved. The CDR3 totals 13 residues. V was shortened by 6 bases and J by 2 bases, with 9 bases between the two germline ends. Germline CDR1 reads KGHSH; CDR2 reads LQKENI. CDR3 coding DNA: TGTGCCAGCTCCCCCTCTCTCACAGATACGCAGTATTTT. This encodes CASSPSLTDTQYF.

This rearrangement joins TRBV20-1 to TRBJ2-7, with unresolved D. The CDR3 length is 11 residues. CDR1 is DFQATT and CDR2 is SNEGSKA in the germline V gene (reference sequence). V was trimmed by 4 bases and J by 0 bases, leaving 4 bases between them. For the CDR3, the DNA is TGCAGTGCTATACTCTCCTACGAGCAGTACTTC. Protein sequence: CSAILSYEQYF.

The CDR3 is CASSLGRGPYEQYF. Here the CDR3 DNA reads TGTGCCAGCAGCTTAGGTCGCGGACCCTACGAGCAGTACTTC. The chain couples TRBV11-3 to TRBJ2-7, with unresolved D. The CDR3 runs 14 residues. The germline gives CDR1 SGHNT, CDR2 YENEEA. V gave up 1 base and J gave up 2 bases, with 9 bases separating them.

This chain joins TRBV7-9 and TRBJ2-5; D is unclear. Trimming shortened V by 3 bases and J by 2 bases, and 16 bases separated the two germline ends. The CDR3 is 16 amino acids. The germline CDR1 and CDR2 sequences are SEHNR and FQNEAQ (reference sequence). The CDR3 loop is CASSFIPEIRQETQYF. The CDR3 DNA sequence: TGTGCCAGCAGCTTTATACCCGAGATTAGACAAGAGACCCAGTACTTC.

The chain joins TRBV4-1 to TRBJ1-3, with D unclear. This CDR3 has 14 amino acids. The germline V gene has CDR1 MGHRA and CDR2 YSYEKL. V was pared by 0 bases and J by 5 bases, with 8 bases between. The CDR3 here is CASSQEPWRNTIYF. The CDR3 DNA sequence: TGCGCCAGCAGCCAAGAGCCCTGGCGAAACACCATATATTTT.

The DNA for the CDR3 is TGTGCCATCAGTGGATCCGACAGGGGAAACACTGAAGCTTTCTTT. Protein: CAISGSDRGNTEAFF. This chain joins TRBV10-3 and TRBJ1-1; 8 bases line up with TRBD1. J gave up 2 bases and V 4 bases, and 6 bases lay outside the gene matches. The germline gives CDR1 ENHRY, CDR2 SYGVKD. This CDR3 contains 15 residues.

This clonotype came up a few times. The rearrangement uses TRBV7-8 and TRBJ2-7; tentatively, D is TRBD1 (5 bases). Per the germline V gene, CDR1 is SGHVS and CDR2 is FQNEAQ. Deletions cut 5 bases from V and 4 bases from J, with 18 bases between. The CDR3 covers 15 residues. The CDR3 protein is CASSAARAHVYEQYF. The CDR3 region has the DNA TGTGCCAGCAGCGCCGCCAGGGCGCACGTTTACGAGCAGTACTTC.

This clonotype was counted a few times. The V gene is TRBV19, the J gene TRBJ2-1; 9 bases map to TRBD1. Germline CDR1 and CDR2: LNHDA and SQIVND (reference sequence). V trimming: 1 base; J trimming: 8 bases; junction bases outside the gene matches: 3. There are 14 residues in the CDR3. The CDR3 sequence is CASSIGDRVYEQFF. The DNA for the CDR3 is TGTGCCAGTAGTATAGGGGACAGGGTCTATGAGCAGTTCTTC.

The chain joins TRBV4-3 to TRBJ1-6, with 8 bases that match TRBD1. The CDR3 runs to 15 residues. V trimming: 3 bases; J trimming: 12 bases; junction bases outside the gene matches: 10. Germline loops: CDR1 LGHNA, CDR2 YSLEER. The CDR3 sequence: CASSQDGTGFGPLHF. CDR3 nucleotides: TGCGCCAGCAGCCAGGATGGGACAGGCTTTGGACCCCTCCACTTT.

This chain joins TRBV18 and TRBJ1-2; D not certain. Trimming cost V 1 base and J 4 bases, with 7 bases left between them. Germline V lookup: CDR1 KGHSH, CDR2 LQKENI. The CDR3 contains 13 residues. CDR3 protein: CASSPQGGYGYTF. As DNA, the CDR3 is TGTGCCAGCTCACCACAGGGAGGCTATGGCTACACCTTC.